This TCR beta chain was identified in a study of glioma-infiltrating T cells. There are 16 residues in the CDR3. Germline CDR1 is SNHLY and CDR2 is FYNNEI. The V gene end was trimmed by 3 bases and the J gene end by 1 base; junction bases not matched to a gene: 4. Concerning this clonotype itself: One base away lies a much larger clone, so this may be a sequencing read error.

Using RNA template, CDR3s of TCR alpha and beta were amplified with iRepertoire arm-PCR. Using its own MiXCR run on the multiplex PCR reads, TCRdb lists one record per CDR3 protein. The sample lists 170,000 or so distinct CDR3 sequences, about 40% occurring once. The sequence came from a human donor with low-grade glioma or glioblastoma, undergoing nonglioma brain surgery, or in good health (not recorded which). Sequencing was performed on glioma tissue, nonneoplastic brain tissue, or PBMCs (not recorded which). This rearrangement joins TRBV2 to TRBJ2-3; 10 bases line up with TRBD2. Here the CDR3 DNA reads TGTGCCAGCAGTGACGCTAGCGGGAGTCGCACAGATACGCAGTATTTT. It is translated as CASSDASGSRTDTQYF.